The 14 T cell receptor beta chains listed next were all sequenced from one sample in a study of tumor-infiltrating lymphocytes in primary liver carcinoma. Starting from 500 ng of total RNA, TCR beta cDNA was produced with a primer in the constant region. Investigators got TCR beta libraries out of three nested multiplex PCR rounds, done with slightly modified ARM-PCR. Amplification in the first two PCR rounds was performed using TRBV1-TRBV30 forward primers and a C-beta reverse primer for approximately 10 cycles each. TCRdb analysed the multiplex PCR reads with MiXCR anew, one entry per CDR3 protein. The sample includes approximately 330,000 distinct CDR3 sequences, less than 75% seen only once; the top ten take about 6.5%. Germline DNA was extracted too, while blood RNA derived from unsorted whole blood. Sequencing used peripheral blood. The origin of the receptors is a man aged 35 to 55 with primary liver carcinoma and hepatitis B virus infection.

Of note for this clonotype: In this CDR3 the conserved last residue, phenylalanine or tryptophan, is missing, so a read error is likely. V usage is TRBV11-1 and J usage is TRBJ2-7, with a tentative D call TRBD2 (5 bases). The CDR3 has 12 amino acids. The germline V gene has CDR1 SGHAT and CDR2 FQDESV (reference sequence). Trimming removed 9 bases from V and 3 bases from J, with 12 bases in between. The CDR3 sequence is CASSLGDYEQYL. The CDR3 DNA is TGTGCCAGTAGCCTCGGGGACTACGAGCAGTACCTC.

This clonotype showed up many times. V is TRBV10-3 and J is TRBJ1-1; 9 bases line up with TRBD1. The germline V gene encodes CDR1 ENHRY and CDR2 SYGVKD. V lost 6 bases, J lost 4 bases, and 6 bases stayed unmatched. This CDR3 is 14 amino acids long. The DNA of the CDR3 is TGTGCCATCAGGGGACAGGGAGGGTCCACTGAAGCTTTCTTT. Translated: CAIRGQGGSTEAFF.

This rearrangement joins TRBV25-1 to TRBJ2-1, with TRBD2 identical over 8 bases. Germline lookup yields CDR1 MGHDK and CDR2 SYGVNS. J lost 9 bases, V lost 4 bases, and 5 bases had no gene match. The CDR3 has 13 residues. CDR3 loop: CASSAITSGEQFF. The CDR3 bases are TGTGCCAGCAGTGCCATCACTAGCGGTGAGCAGTTCTTC.

This clonotype showed up just once. The CDR3 region is CASSCSIAGSEKLFF. The CDR3 DNA reads as TGTGCCAGCAGTTGCTCTATCGCAGGAAGCGAAAAACTGTTTTTT. The chain has TRBV6-5 and TRBJ1-4; D call uncertain. The germline CDR1 and CDR2 sequences are MNHEY and SVGAGI. Trimming left V 4 bases short and J 8 bases short, with 17 bases between. This CDR3 is built from 15 residues.

For this clonotype: At one boundary the junction diverges from the germline segment, which might be a read error. The V and J genes are TRBV6-1 and TRBJ1-1, with unresolved D. The CDR3 spans 12 residues. The germline V gene encodes CDR1 MNHNS and CDR2 SASEGT. DNA of the CDR3: TGTGCCAGCAGTCCCCCTTCCACTGAAGCTTTATTC. This gives the protein CASSPPSTEALF.

V gene TRBV11-2 combines with J gene TRBJ2-7, with a tentative D call TRBD2 (5 bases). Germline values: CDR1 SGHAT, CDR2 FQNNGV. V was clipped by 5 bases and J by 11 bases, with 25 bases between them. This CDR3 contains 15 residues. CDR3 nucleotides: TGTGCCAGCAGCAGACTGATAGAGGGAGTCTTCGGAGAGTACTTC. This gives the protein CASSRLIEGVFGEYF.

The V and J genes are TRBV11-2 and TRBJ2-5; tentatively, D is TRBD1 or TRBD2 (6 bases each). This CDR3 has 14 amino acids. Germline CDR1 and CDR2: SGHAT and FQNNGV. The V and J ends lost 1 base and 11 bases respectively, with 17 bases between them. In nucleotides, the CDR3 is TGTGCCAGCAGCTTAGGTGACGGAAGGGGGACTCAGTACTTC. This gives the protein CASSLGDGRGTQYF.

This clonotype appeared many times. This chain connects TRBV6-1 to TRBJ2-2; the D is unclear. The V end lost 2 bases, the J end lost 3 bases, and 1 base lay between the germline ends. Germline CDR1 MNHNS, CDR2 SASEGT. The CDR3 is made up of 12 amino acids. The CDR3 sequence is CASSEHTGELFF. In nucleotides, the CDR3 is TGTGCCAGCAGTGAACACACCGGGGAGCTGTTTTTT.

The genes are TRBV6-2 or TRBV6-3 and TRBJ2-2; D is undetermined. Germline CDR1 and CDR2: MNHEY and SVGEGT. The V gene lost 0 bases and the J gene lost 7 bases, with 6 bases spanning the gap. The CDR3 is made up of 13 amino acids. In nucleotides, the CDR3 is TGTGCCAGCAGTTACTCGGGCAACGGGGAGCTGTTTTTT. Translation: CASSYSGNGELFF.

This clonotype came up many times. This chain connects TRBV6-2 or TRBV6-3 to TRBJ2-7; weak D call: TRBD2 (5 bases). V dropped 6 bases and J dropped 2 bases, with 11 bases sitting between them. CDR3 size: 13 residues. Germline V gene sequence: CDR1 MNHEY, CDR2 SVGEGT. This CDR3 is CASSKDGTYEQYF. CDR3 DNA: TGTGCCAGCAGCAAAGACGGGACCTACGAGCAGTACTTC.

This clonotype was seen more than once but under ten times. V is TRBV5-1 and J is TRBJ2-7, with D perhaps TRBD2 (5 bases). Germline V gives CDR1 SGHRS, CDR2 YFSETQ. CDR3 size: 13 residues. Trimming left V 4 bases short and J 2 bases short, with 10 bases between. This chain's CDR3 is CASSLSGTYEQYF. The CDR3 DNA is TGCGCCAGCAGCCTGTCCGGGACCTACGAGCAGTACTTC.

The chain employs TRBV11-2 and TRBJ2-5; no definite D call. V shed 7 bases and J shed 5 bases, with 17 bases lying between them. Germline CDR1 SGHAT, CDR2 FQNNGV. The CDR3 contains 14 residues. In DNA form, the CDR3 reads TGTGCCAGCATCTTTATGGGTGAGGAGGAGACCCAGTACTTC. It encodes CASIFMGEEETQYF.

Many counts were recorded for this clonotype. This sequence joins TRBV29-1 and TRBJ2-6; D is perhaps TRBD1 or TRBD2 (6 bases each). V lost 6 bases, J lost 2 bases, and 11 bases lay in between. This CDR3 is built from 14 residues. Germline V lookup: CDR1 SQVTM, CDR2 ANQGSEA. CDR3 sequence: CSVRGGAGANVLTF. The DNA of the CDR3 is TGCAGCGTCAGGGGCGGGGCTGGGGCCAACGTCCTGACTTTC.

The CDR3 DNA reads as TGTGCCAGCAGTTATGGGCCGGGAGTAAACAAGCGGTACTTC. Protein: CASSYGPGVNKRYF. V and J are TRBV6-5 and TRBJ2-7; D is perhaps TRBD2 (6 bases). CDR1 MNHEY and CDR2 SVGAGI come from the germline V gene. Trimming shortened V by 3 bases and J by 12 bases, and 21 bases separated the two germline ends. The CDR3 runs 14 residues.